The sample holds a few counts of the clone carrying this T cell receptor beta chain. These data are taken from a study of T cell responses to AZD1222 COVID-19 vaccine. Libraries were prepared by immunoSEQ multiplex PCR; TCRdb keeps only in-frame clonotypes and omits some of them. The sample has 85,000 to 120,000 clones; approximately 87% are singletons. Germline V CDR1 and CDR2: SGHAT, FQNNGV. The CDR3 sequence is 15 residues long. V was clipped by 2 bases and J by 6 bases; unmatched bases: 5. The rearrangement uses TRBV11-2 and TRBJ2-1; 9 bases agree with TRBD2. This TCR was sampled from an adult in good health. Specimen: peripheral blood, collected on day 0 of AZD1222 vaccination. CDR3 in amino acids: CASSLRIAGVNEQFF. The CDR3 region has the DNA TGTGCCAGCAGCTTACGAATAGCGGGAGTCAATGAGCAGTTCTTC. Filled out from reference TRBV11-2 and TRBJ2-1, the complete variable domain reads EAGVAQSPRYKIIEKRQSVAFWCNPISGHATLYWYQQILGQGPKLLIQFQNNGVVDDSQLPKDRFSAERLKGVDSTLKIQPAKLEDSAVYLCASSLRIAGVNEQFFGPGTRLTVL.